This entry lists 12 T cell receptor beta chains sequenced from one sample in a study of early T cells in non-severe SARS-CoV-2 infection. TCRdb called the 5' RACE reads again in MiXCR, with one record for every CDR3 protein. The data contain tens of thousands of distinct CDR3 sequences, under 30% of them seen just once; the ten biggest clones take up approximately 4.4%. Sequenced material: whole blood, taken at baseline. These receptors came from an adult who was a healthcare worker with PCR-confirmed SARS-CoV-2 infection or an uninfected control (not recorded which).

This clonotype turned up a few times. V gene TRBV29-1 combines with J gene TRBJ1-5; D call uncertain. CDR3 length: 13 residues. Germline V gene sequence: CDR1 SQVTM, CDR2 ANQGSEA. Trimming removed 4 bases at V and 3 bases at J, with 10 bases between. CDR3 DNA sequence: TGCAGCGTTGTTTGGGGTTCCAATCAGCCCCAGCATTTT. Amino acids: CSVVWGSNQPQHF.

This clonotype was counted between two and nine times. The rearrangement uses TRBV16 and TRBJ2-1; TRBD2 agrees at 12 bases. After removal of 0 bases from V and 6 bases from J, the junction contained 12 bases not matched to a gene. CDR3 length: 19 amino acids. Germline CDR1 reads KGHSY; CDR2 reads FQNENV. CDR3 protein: CASSQSLPLTSGGPNEQFF. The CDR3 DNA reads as TGTGCCAGCAGCCAATCCCTCCCCCTGACTAGCGGGGGACCCAATGAGCAGTTCTTC. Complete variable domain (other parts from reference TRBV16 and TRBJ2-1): GEEVAQTPKHLVRGEGQKAKLYCAPIKGHSYVFWYQQVLKNEFKFLISFQNENVFDETGMPKERFSAKCLPNSPCSLEIQATKLEDSAVYFCASSQSLPLTSGGPNEQFFGPGTRLTVL.

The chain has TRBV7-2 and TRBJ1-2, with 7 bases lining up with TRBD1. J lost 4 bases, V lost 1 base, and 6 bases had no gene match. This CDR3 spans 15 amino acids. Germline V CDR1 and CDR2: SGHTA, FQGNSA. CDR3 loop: CASSLGTGEAYGYTF. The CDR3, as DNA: TGTGCCAGCAGCTTAGGAACAGGGGAGGCCTATGGCTACACCTTC.

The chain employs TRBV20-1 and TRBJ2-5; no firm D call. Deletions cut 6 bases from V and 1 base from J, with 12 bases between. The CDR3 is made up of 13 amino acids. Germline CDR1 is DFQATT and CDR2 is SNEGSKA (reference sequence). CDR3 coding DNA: TGCAGTGCGGAGAGACGGCCCCAAGAGACCCAGTACTTC. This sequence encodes CSAERRPQETQYF.

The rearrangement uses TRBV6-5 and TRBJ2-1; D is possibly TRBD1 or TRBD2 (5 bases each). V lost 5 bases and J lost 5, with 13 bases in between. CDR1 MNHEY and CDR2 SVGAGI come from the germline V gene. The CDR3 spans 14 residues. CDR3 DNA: TGTGCCAGCAGTCTACAAGGGACCCACAATGAGCAGTTCTTC. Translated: CASSLQGTHNEQFF.

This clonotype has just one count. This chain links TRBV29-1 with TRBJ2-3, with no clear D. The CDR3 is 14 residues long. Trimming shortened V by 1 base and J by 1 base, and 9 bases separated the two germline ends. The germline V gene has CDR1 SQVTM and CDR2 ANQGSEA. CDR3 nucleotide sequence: TGCAGCGTTGAAGGGAACGGACGCACAGATACGCAGTATTTT. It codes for CSVEGNGRTDTQYF.

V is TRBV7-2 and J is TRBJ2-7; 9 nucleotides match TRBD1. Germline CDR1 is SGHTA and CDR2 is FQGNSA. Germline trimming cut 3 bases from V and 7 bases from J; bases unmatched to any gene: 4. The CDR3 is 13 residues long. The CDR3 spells CASSFGQGFEQYF. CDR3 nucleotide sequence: TGTGCCAGCAGCTTCGGACAGGGGTTTGAGCAGTACTTC.

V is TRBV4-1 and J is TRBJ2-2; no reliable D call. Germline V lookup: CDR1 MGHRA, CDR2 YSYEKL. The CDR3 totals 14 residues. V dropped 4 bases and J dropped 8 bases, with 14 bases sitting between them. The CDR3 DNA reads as TGCGCCAGCAGCCCCCTCGGCGGTAGAGGGGAGCTGTTTTTT. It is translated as CASSPLGGRGELFF.

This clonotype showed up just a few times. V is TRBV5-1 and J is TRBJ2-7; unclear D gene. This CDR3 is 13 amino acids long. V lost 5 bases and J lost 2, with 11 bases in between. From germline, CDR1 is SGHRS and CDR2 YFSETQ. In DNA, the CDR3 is TGCGCCAGCAGGCCGGACGCCACCTACGAGCAGTACTTC. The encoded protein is CASRPDATYEQYF.

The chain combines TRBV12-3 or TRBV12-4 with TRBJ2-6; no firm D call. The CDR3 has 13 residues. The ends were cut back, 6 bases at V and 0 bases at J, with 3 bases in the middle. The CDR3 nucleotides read TGTGCCAGCAGGAACTCTGGGGCCAACGTCCTGACTTTC. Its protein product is CASRNSGANVLTF.

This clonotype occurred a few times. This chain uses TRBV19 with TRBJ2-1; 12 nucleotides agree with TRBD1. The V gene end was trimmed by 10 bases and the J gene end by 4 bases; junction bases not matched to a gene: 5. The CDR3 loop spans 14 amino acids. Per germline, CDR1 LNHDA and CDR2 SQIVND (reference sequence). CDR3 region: CATGTGGGYNEQFF. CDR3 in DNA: TGTGCCACCGGGACAGGGGGCGGATACAATGAGCAGTTCTTC.

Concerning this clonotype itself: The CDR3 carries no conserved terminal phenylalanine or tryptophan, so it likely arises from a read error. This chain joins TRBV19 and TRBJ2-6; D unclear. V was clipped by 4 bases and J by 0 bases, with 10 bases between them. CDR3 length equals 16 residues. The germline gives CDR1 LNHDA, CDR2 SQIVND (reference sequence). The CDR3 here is CASSSRLVSGANVLTL. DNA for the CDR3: TGTGCCAGTAGTAGTAGACTCGTCTCTGGGGCCAACGTCCTGACTCTC.